These 10 T cell receptor beta chains share one sample of origin, sequenced in a study of spatial heterogeneity in lung cancer. TCRdb used MiXCR to reprocess the 5' RACE reads, holding one entry per CDR3 protein. Of tens of thousands of distinct CDR3 sequences listed, about 12% were seen once; the top ten hold about two fifths. Time point here: sample taken at primary tumor resection. Sequencing used PBMCs, obtained at surgery. These receptors came from a male donor with early-stage non-small cell lung cancer.

CDR3 DNA: TGTGCCAGCAGTTCCGGGACCACTGAAGCTTTCTTT. Translating it yields CASSSGTTEAFF. The chain is built from TRBV12-3 or TRBV12-4 and TRBJ1-1, with a tentative D call TRBD1 (5 bases). The V end lost 4 bases, the J end lost 4 bases, and 7 bases lay between the germline ends. CDR3 size: 12 residues.

V and J are TRBV10-3 and TRBJ1-5; 9 bases match TRBD1. The CDR3 runs to 16 residues. Germline V gene data show CDR1 as ENHRY and CDR2 as SYGVKD. Trimming cost V 0 bases and J 6 bases; bases outside gene matches: 6. The CDR3 region is CAISESGDRDFQPQHF. The CDR3 DNA reads as TGTGCCATCAGTGAGTCTGGGGACAGGGATTTTCAGCCCCAGCATTTT.

The rearrangement uses TRBV20-1 and TRBJ1-5, with D maybe TRBD1 (6 bases). The germline V gene encodes CDR1 DFQATT and CDR2 SNEGSKA (reference sequence). V was shortened by 4 bases and J by 6 bases, with 22 bases between the two germline ends. This CDR3 comprises 16 residues. CDR3 nucleotides: TGCAGTGCTACACTTTCTCTCGACAGGCTCTCTCAGCCCCAGCATTTT. Its translation: CSATLSLDRLSQPQHF.

The genes are TRBV29-1 and TRBJ2-2, with D uncertain. This CDR3 has 12 amino acids. Germline CDR1 reads SQVTM; CDR2 reads ANQGSEA. With 3 bases removed from V and 3 bases from J, the gap between germline ends came to 5 bases. CDR3 DNA sequence: TGCAGCGTTGAGGCTTACACCGGGGAGCTGTTTTTT. Protein: CSVEAYTGELFF.

The chain employs TRBV20-1 and TRBJ2-3, with 7 positions matching TRBD2. V shed 6 bases, J shed 4 bases, and the junction held 13 bases outside the gene matches. The CDR3 runs 15 residues. The germline gives CDR1 DFQATT, CDR2 SNEGSKA (reference sequence). CDR3 sequence: CSAPDLGEGPDTQYF. The CDR3 DNA is TGCAGTGCCCCGGACCTGGGGGAGGGCCCAGATACGCAGTATTTT.

This clonotype showed up just a few times. The chain employs TRBV20-1 and TRBJ1-2, with 8 bases identical to TRBD1. CDR3 length equals 15 residues. V was pared by 5 bases and J by 3 bases, with 11 bases of the junction left unmatched. Per germline, CDR1 DFQATT and CDR2 SNEGSKA (reference sequence). CDR3 DNA sequence: TGCAGTGCTTCCGCGGGGGGACAGGACCACTATGGCTACACCTTC. Protein sequence: CSASAGGQDHYGYTF.

CDR3 sequence (DNA): TGCGCCAGCAGTTCCGGGGGGGCGGAGAACACTGAAGCTTTCTTT. It codes for CASSSGGAENTEAFF. The gene calls are TRBV5-1 and TRBJ1-1, with D possibly TRBD1 on 6 matching bases. There are 15 residues in the CDR3. Trimming removed 5 bases at V and 1 base at J, with 15 bases between. Germline V gene sequence: CDR1 SGHRS, CDR2 YFSETQ.

V is TRBV6-2 or TRBV6-3 and J is TRBJ2-1; no clear D gene. The CDR3 loop spans 15 amino acids. V was trimmed by 0 bases and J by 6 bases, leaving 12 bases between them. The germline CDR1 and CDR2 sequences are MNHEY and SVGEGT. Here the CDR3 DNA reads TGTGCCAGCAGTTACTCGTACGTCTACACCAATGAGCAGTTCTTC. This translates into CASSYSYVYTNEQFF.

This clonotype showed up just a few times. The V gene is TRBV7-6, the J gene TRBJ2-7; D is unclear. The CDR3 spans 13 residues. Germline CDR1 SGHVS, CDR2 FNYEAQ. V was cut by 1 base and J by 5 bases, with 9 bases left in between. The CDR3 DNA reads as TGTGCCAGCAGCTTAGTTTATGGCGACGAGCAGTACTTC. This sequence encodes CASSLVYGDEQYF.

This clonotype showed up just a few times. The chain combines TRBV5-1 with TRBJ1-6; D call uncertain. V lost 0 bases and J lost 3, with 7 bases in between. The CDR3 loop spans 15 amino acids. Germline V gives CDR1 SGHRS, CDR2 YFSETQ. The CDR3 protein is CASSLGGDYNSPLHF. The CDR3 DNA sequence: TGCGCCAGCAGCTTGGGCGGCGACTATAATTCACCCCTCCACTTT.